A selection of T cell receptor beta chains follows, all from one sample in a study of T-cell memory formation after mild COVID-19. One entry per CDR3 protein, called by TCRdb with MiXCR from the 5' RACE reads. The profile shows a few hundred thousand distinct CDR3 sequences, 16% of them singletons. The specimen was PBMCs or a T cell subset sorted from them (not recorded which). The source of these receptors is a man aged 18-30 years who had mild COVID-19 (a few samples of this study predate the infection). Cell type and time point are not known. Each CDR3 is given with its conserved first and last residue. Fields, in order: D gene, V gene, clone size, J gene, CDR3 protein, CDR3 DNA. A D gene is named only where the DNA matches it firmly. The size field is filled for only some rows; it gives once, few, many or a size class.

D gene: TRBD1
V gene: TRBV5-1
clone size: -
J gene: TRBJ1-1
CDR3 protein: CASSTGQLTEAFF
CDR3 DNA: TGCGCCAGCAGCACGGGACAGCTCACTGAAGCTTTCTTT

D gene: TRBD2
V gene: TRBV5-1
clone size: few
J gene: TRBJ2-2
CDR3 protein: CASSLSSRVERGPGTGELFF
CDR3 DNA: TGCGCCAGCAGCTTGTCTAGCCGGGTCGAGCGGGGCCCGGGGACCGGGGAGCTGTTTTTT

D gene: TRBD2
V gene: TRBV18
clone size: many
J gene: TRBJ2-2
CDR3 protein: CASSLRLAGSNTGELFF
CDR3 DNA: TGTGCCAGCTCACTAAGGCTAGCGGGATCGAACACCGGGGAGCTGTTTTTT

D gene: -
V gene: TRBV19
clone size: few
J gene: TRBJ1-1
CDR3 protein: CASSMDGALGTEAFF
CDR3 DNA: TGTGCCAGTAGTATGGATGGGGCGCTGGGCACTGAAGCTTTCTTT

D gene: TRBD2
V gene: TRBV20-1
clone size: -
J gene: TRBJ2-3
CDR3 protein: CSAERGAGADTQYF
CDR3 DNA: TGCAGTGCTGAGCGGGGGGCCGGGGCTGATACGCAGTATTTT

D gene: TRBD2
V gene: TRBV6-2/TRBV6-3
clone size: -
J gene: TRBJ2-1
CDR3 protein: CASSYSAAGGYNEQFF
CDR3 DNA: TGTGCCAGCAGTTACTCCGCAGCGGGGGGGTACAATGAGCAGTTCTTC

D gene: -
V gene: TRBV7-3
clone size: -
J gene: TRBJ2-2
CDR3 protein: CASSLSQKNTGELFF
CDR3 DNA: TGTGCCAGCAGCTTATCACAGAAGAACACCGGGGAGCTGTTTTTT

D gene: TRBD1
V gene: TRBV12-3/TRBV12-4
clone size: -
J gene: TRBJ1-2
CDR3 protein: CASSRDSTNYGYTF
CDR3 DNA: TGTGCCAGCAGCCGGGACAGCACGAACTATGGCTACACCTTC

D gene: TRBD2
V gene: TRBV24-1
clone size: -
J gene: TRBJ2-1
CDR3 protein: CATSDYLSGGADEQFF
CDR3 DNA: TGTGCCACCAGTGATTACCTCAGCGGGGGGGCTGATGAGCAGTTCTTC

D gene: -
V gene: TRBV9
clone size: -
J gene: TRBJ2-1
CDR3 protein: CASSVATSHEQFF
CDR3 DNA: TGTGCCAGCAGCGTAGCGACTAGTCATGAGCAGTTCTTC

D gene: TRBD2
V gene: TRBV7-2
clone size: -
J gene: TRBJ2-3
CDR3 protein: CASSATSGGYGDTQYF
CDR3 DNA: TGTGCCAGCAGCGCGACTAGCGGGGGGTATGGAGATACGCAGTATTTT

D gene: -
V gene: TRBV6-2/TRBV6-3
clone size: -
J gene: TRBJ2-2
CDR3 protein: CASSYFSPFQLTTGELFF
CDR3 DNA: TGTGCCAGCAGTTACTTCTCGCCGTTCCAGTTGACCACCGGGGAGCTGTTTTTT

D gene: -
V gene: TRBV9
clone size: few
J gene: TRBJ1-1
CDR3 protein: CASSVGGLTEAFF
CDR3 DNA: TGTGCCAGCAGCGTAGGGGGTTTGACTGAAGCTTTCTTT

D gene: TRBD1
V gene: TRBV28
clone size: -
J gene: TRBJ1-1
CDR3 protein: CASSSWDRPDEAFF
CDR3 DNA: TGTGCCAGCAGTTCCTGGGACAGGCCAGACGAAGCTTTCTTT

D gene: -
V gene: TRBV3-2
clone size: few
J gene: TRBJ1-6
CDR3 protein: CASSHRGTFAYAQRPLHF
CDR3 DNA: TGTGCCAGCAGCCACCGCGGGACGTTTGCCTACGCCCAACGACCCCTCCACTTT

D gene: TRBD1
V gene: TRBV3-1
clone size: -
J gene: TRBJ2-3
CDR3 protein: CASSHGGRGLTDTQYF
CDR3 DNA: TGTGCCAGCAGCCATGGGGGCAGGGGGCTCACAGATACGCAGTATTTT

D gene: TRBD1
V gene: TRBV6-2/TRBV6-3
clone size: -
J gene: TRBJ1-1
CDR3 protein: CASRGTGGVENTEAFF
CDR3 DNA: TGTGCCAGCAGGGGCACAGGGGGCGTAGAGAACACTGAAGCTTTCTTT

D gene: -
V gene: TRBV9
clone size: many
J gene: TRBJ2-1
CDR3 protein: CASSVEGRDEQFF
CDR3 DNA: TGTGCCAGCAGCGTGGAAGGACGGGATGAGCAGTTCTTC

D gene: -
V gene: TRBV6-4
clone size: -
J gene: TRBJ1-2
CDR3 protein: CASSDSGGGRTF
CDR3 DNA: TGTGCCAGCAGTGACTCCGGGGGCGGGCGGACCTTC

D gene: -
V gene: TRBV20-1
clone size: -
J gene: TRBJ1-5
CDR3 protein: CSAPHQLSNQPLHF
CDR3 DNA: TGCAGTGCCCCCCACCAGCTTAGCAATCAGCCCCTGCATTTT

D gene: -
V gene: TRBV29-1
clone size: many
J gene: TRBJ1-1
CDR3 protein: CSVGTETQNTEAFF
CDR3 DNA: TGCAGCGTCGGGACCGAAACGCAGAACACTGAAGCTTTCTTT

D gene: -
V gene: TRBV10-1
clone size: few
J gene: TRBJ2-5
CDR3 protein: CASSGGGEQETQYF
CDR3 DNA: TGCGCCAGCAGTGGCGGAGGGGAGCAAGAGACCCAGTACTTC

D gene: -
V gene: TRBV4-3
clone size: few
J gene: TRBJ2-2
CDR3 protein: CASSQVRLDYTGELFF
CDR3 DNA: TGCGCCAGCAGCCAAGTGCGGCTAGACTACACCGGGGAGCTGTTTTTT

D gene: -
V gene: TRBV24-1
clone size: -
J gene: TRBJ2-5
CDR3 protein: CATSPSGSETQYF
CDR3 DNA: TGTGCCACCAGCCCGTCGGGGTCGGAGACCCAGTACTTC

D gene: -
V gene: TRBV4-3
clone size: few
J gene: TRBJ1-6
CDR3 protein: CASSPDRDIINNSPLHF
CDR3 DNA: TGCGCCAGCAGCCCGGACCGGGACATAATTAATAATTCACCCCTCCACTTT

D gene: -
V gene: TRBV5-1
clone size: few
J gene: TRBJ1-1
CDR3 protein: CASRFEGEAFF
CDR3 DNA: TGCGCCAGCAGGTTTGAGGGTGAAGCTTTCTTT

D gene: -
V gene: TRBV4-3
clone size: few
J gene: TRBJ1-1
CDR3 protein: CASSQRATLNTEAFF
CDR3 DNA: TGCGCCAGCAGCCAACGGGCCACCTTGAACACTGAAGCTTTCTTT

D gene: -
V gene: TRBV6-2/TRBV6-3
clone size: -
J gene: TRBJ2-1
CDR3 protein: CASSSLRHTEFF
CDR3 DNA: TGTGCCAGCAGCTCCCTCAGGCATACGGAGTTCTTC

D gene: -
V gene: TRBV6-5
clone size: -
J gene: TRBJ1-1
CDR3 protein: CASRKNRDTEAFF
CDR3 DNA: TGTGCCAGCAGGAAAAACAGGGATACTGAAGCTTTCTTT

D gene: -
V gene: TRBV2
clone size: few
J gene: TRBJ2-7
CDR3 protein: CASSGTEGGPYEQYF
CDR3 DNA: TGTGCCAGCAGTGGAACAGAGGGCGGTCCCTACGAGCAGTACTTC

D gene: -
V gene: TRBV5-1
clone size: few
J gene: TRBJ1-2
CDR3 protein: CASSLVEDAGYTF
CDR3 DNA: TGCGCCAGCAGCTTGGTGGAGGATGCTGGCTACACCTTC

D gene: -
V gene: TRBV9
clone size: -
J gene: TRBJ1-6
CDR3 protein: CASSVSDVNSPLHF
CDR3 DNA: TGTGCCAGCAGCGTAAGCGACGTAAATTCACCCCTCCACTTT

D gene: -
V gene: TRBV18
clone size: -
J gene: TRBJ1-1
CDR3 protein: CASSPSPGVLNTEAFF
CDR3 DNA: TGTGCCAGCTCACCCTCCCCGGGGGTACTGAACACTGAAGCTTTCTTT

D gene: TRBD1
V gene: TRBV5-1
clone size: many
J gene: TRBJ1-2
CDR3 protein: CASSWGTGDYTF
CDR3 DNA: TGCGCCAGCAGCTGGGGGACAGGAGACTACACCTTC

D gene: -
V gene: TRBV9
clone size: few
J gene: TRBJ1-2
CDR3 protein: CASSVGGGDGYTF
CDR3 DNA: TGTGCCAGCAGCGTAGGCGGGGGCGATGGCTACACCTTC

D gene: -
V gene: TRBV29-1
clone size: few
J gene: TRBJ2-1
CDR3 protein: CSVDRYNEQFF
CDR3 DNA: TGCAGCGTTGACCGCTACAATGAGCAGTTCTTC

D gene: -
V gene: TRBV7-2
clone size: few
J gene: TRBJ1-4
CDR3 protein: CASSLAVATNEKLFF
CDR3 DNA: TGTGCCAGCAGCTTAGCAGTTGCAACTAATGAAAAACTGTTTTTT

D gene: TRBD2
V gene: TRBV3-1
clone size: few
J gene: TRBJ2-1
CDR3 protein: CASRPSSGGPDEQFF
CDR3 DNA: TGTGCCAGCAGACCTTCGTCGGGGGGGCCTGATGAGCAGTTCTTC

D gene: TRBD1
V gene: TRBV28
clone size: once
J gene: TRBJ1-5
CDR3 protein: CASSSGQGRQPQHF
CDR3 DNA: TGTGCCAGCAGTTCCGGACAGGGGCGACAGCCCCAGCATTTT

D gene: TRBD2
V gene: TRBV12-3/TRBV12-4
clone size: many
J gene: TRBJ2-5
CDR3 protein: CASSLFGGGPLQETQYF
CDR3 DNA: TGTGCCAGCAGTTTATTCGGCGGGGGGCCCCTCCAAGAGACCCAGTACTTC

D gene: -
V gene: TRBV2
clone size: few
J gene: TRBJ1-2
CDR3 protein: CASTFDSLLYGYTF
CDR3 DNA: TGTGCCAGCACCTTTGACAGCCTCCTCTATGGCTACACCTTC

D gene: -
V gene: TRBV7-2
clone size: -
J gene: TRBJ2-4
CDR3 protein: CASSSPWALAKNIQYF
CDR3 DNA: TGTGCCAGCAGCTCCCCTTGGGCGTTAGCCAAAAACATTCAGTACTTC

D gene: -
V gene: TRBV5-5
clone size: few
J gene: TRBJ2-2
CDR3 protein: CASSLSWVNTGELFF
CDR3 DNA: TGTGCCAGCAGCTTGTCTTGGGTTAACACCGGGGAGCTGTTTTTT

D gene: -
V gene: TRBV7-9
clone size: few
J gene: TRBJ1-2
CDR3 protein: CASSSNEEGATGYTF
CDR3 DNA: TGTGCCAGCAGCTCCAATGAGGAAGGGGCGACCGGCTACACCTTC

D gene: -
V gene: TRBV5-1
clone size: many
J gene: TRBJ1-6
CDR3 protein: CASTDLMDGGLVSLHF
CDR3 DNA: TGCGCCAGCACCGACCTTATGGACGGAGGATTAGTTTCCCTCCACTTT

D gene: -
V gene: TRBV3-1
clone size: many
J gene: TRBJ1-3
CDR3 protein: CASSQTSGLSGNTIYF
CDR3 DNA: TGTGCCAGCAGCCAAACTTCGGGGCTGTCCGGAAACACCATATATTTT